In this sample, the clone carrying this T cell receptor beta chain turned up a few times. As yet, its antigen is unknown. Germline CDR1 is MNHNS and CDR2 is SASEGT. J was trimmed by 4 bases and V by 1 base; bases with no gene match: 4. This CDR3 region has 14 residues. TCRdb itself ran the reads through MiXCR, one entry per CDR3 protein. The table includes under 500,000 distinct CDR3 sequences, under 55% detected once. The sample belongs to a study of T cell repertoires in cytomegalovirus infection. About the study: CMV epitopes that were recently identified and HLA-C-restricted were used alongside well-studied HLA-B-restricted ones. From public TCR beta signatures came an indication of both CMV infection and matching HLA type. Study results and limitations: Adding up the frequency of public TCR beta families identified people who carried CMV plus the relevant HLA. The ex vivo response was dominated by HLA-C-restricted CMV-specific TCR beta clonotypes.

The V gene is TRBV6-1, the J gene TRBJ2-7; 7 nucleotides line up with TRBD2. The TCR comes from a human donor in good health (CMV status not recorded). Some clones in this sample may be carry-over from other donors' samples. The sequencing used cultured PBMCs, collected from culture after CMV antigen stimulation. The CDR3 DNA is TGTGCCAGCAGTGAAGGGCAGGGAGGGTACGAGCAGTACTTC. This codes for CASSEGQGGYEQYF.